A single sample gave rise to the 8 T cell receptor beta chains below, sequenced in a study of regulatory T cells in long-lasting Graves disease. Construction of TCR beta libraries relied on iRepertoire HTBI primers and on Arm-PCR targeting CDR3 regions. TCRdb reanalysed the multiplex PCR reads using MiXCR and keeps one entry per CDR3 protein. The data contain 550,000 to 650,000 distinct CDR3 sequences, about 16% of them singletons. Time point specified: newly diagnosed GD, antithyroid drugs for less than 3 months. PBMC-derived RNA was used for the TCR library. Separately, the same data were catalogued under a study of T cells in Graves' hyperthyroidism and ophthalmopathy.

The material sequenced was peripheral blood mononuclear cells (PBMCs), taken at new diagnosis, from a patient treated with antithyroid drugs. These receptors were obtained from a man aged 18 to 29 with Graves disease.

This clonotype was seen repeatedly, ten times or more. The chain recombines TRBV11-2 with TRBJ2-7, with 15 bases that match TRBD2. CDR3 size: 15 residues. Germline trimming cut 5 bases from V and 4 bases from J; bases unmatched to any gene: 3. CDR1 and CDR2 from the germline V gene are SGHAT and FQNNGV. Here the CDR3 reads CASSQGTSGRYEQYF. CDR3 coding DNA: TGTGCCAGCAGCCAGGGGACTAGCGGGAGGTACGAGCAGTACTTC.

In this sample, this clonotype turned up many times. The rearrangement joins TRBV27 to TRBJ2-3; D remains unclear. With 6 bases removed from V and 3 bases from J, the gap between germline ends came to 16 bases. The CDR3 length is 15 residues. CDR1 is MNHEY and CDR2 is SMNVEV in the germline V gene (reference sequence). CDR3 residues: CASSLRTPRTDTQYF. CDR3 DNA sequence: TGTGCCAGCAGCTTAAGAACCCCGCGTACAGATACGCAGTATTTT.

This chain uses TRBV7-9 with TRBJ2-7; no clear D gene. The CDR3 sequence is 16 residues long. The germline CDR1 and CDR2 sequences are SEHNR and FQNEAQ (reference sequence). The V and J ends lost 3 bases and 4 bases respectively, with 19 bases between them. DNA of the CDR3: TGTGCCAGCAGCTTCGAACTACACGACGGATTATACGAGCAGTACTTC. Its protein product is CASSFELHDGLYEQYF.

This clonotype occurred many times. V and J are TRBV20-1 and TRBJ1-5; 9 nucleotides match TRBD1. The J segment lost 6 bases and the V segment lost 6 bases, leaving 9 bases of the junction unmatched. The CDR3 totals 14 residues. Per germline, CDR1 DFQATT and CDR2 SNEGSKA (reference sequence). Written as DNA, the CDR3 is TGCAGTGCAACCCCGGGACAGGGAAGTCAGCCCCAGCATTTT. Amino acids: CSATPGQGSQPQHF.

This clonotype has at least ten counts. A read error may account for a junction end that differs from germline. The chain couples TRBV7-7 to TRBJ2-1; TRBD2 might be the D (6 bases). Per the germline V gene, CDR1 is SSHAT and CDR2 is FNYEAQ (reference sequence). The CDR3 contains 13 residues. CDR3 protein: CASSTGLMDEQFF. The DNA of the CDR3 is TGTGCTAGCAGCACGGGACTCATGGATGAGCAGTTCTTC.

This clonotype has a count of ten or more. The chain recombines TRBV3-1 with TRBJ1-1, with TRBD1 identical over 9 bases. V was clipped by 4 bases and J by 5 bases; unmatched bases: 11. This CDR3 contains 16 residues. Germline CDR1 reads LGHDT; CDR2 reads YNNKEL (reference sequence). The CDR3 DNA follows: TGTGCCAGCAGCCTCCTCCCGGGACAGGGAGAGACTGAAGCTTTCTTT. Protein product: CASSLLPGQGETEAFF.

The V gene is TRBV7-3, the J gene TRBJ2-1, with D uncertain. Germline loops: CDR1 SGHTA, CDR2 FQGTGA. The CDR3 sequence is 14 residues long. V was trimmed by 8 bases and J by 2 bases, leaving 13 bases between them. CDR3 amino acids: CASSIPGPYNEQFF. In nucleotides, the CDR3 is TGTGCCAGCTCAATCCCAGGCCCCTACAATGAGCAGTTCTTC.

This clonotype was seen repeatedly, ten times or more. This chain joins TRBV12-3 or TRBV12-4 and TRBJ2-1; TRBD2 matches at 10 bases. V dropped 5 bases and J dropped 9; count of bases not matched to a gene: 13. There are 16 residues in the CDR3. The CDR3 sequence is CASSPTLASGSGEQFF. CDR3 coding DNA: TGTGCCAGCAGTCCCACCCTGGCTAGCGGGAGTGGTGAGCAGTTCTTC.